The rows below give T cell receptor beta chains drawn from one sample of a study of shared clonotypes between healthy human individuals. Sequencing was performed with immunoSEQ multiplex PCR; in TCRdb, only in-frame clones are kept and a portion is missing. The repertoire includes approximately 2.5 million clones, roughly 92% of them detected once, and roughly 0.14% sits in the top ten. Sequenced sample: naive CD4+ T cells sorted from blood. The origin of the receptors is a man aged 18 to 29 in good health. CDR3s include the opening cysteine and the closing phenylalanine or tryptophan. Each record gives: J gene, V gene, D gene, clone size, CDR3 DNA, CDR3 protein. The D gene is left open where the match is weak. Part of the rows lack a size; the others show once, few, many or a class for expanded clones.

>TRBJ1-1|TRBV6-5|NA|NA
TGTGCCAGCAGGGAGCAACACAACACTGAAGCTTTCTTT
CASREQHNTEAFF
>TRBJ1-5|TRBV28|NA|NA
TGTGCCAGCGTCTGGGCAGCGAGCAATCAGCCCCAGCATTTT
CASVWAASNQPQHF
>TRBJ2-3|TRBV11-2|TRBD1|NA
TGTGCCAGCAGCGACGGACAGGGGAGCACAGATACGCAGTATTTT
CASSDGQGSTDTQYF
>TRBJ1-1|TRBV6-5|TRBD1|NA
TGTGCCAGCAGTTACTCGAGCAGGGGGTCGGGAGCTTTCTTT
CASSYSSRGSGAFF
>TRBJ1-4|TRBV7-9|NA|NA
TGTGCCAGCAGCTCTCAGGGGGAAAAACTGTTTTTT
CASSSQGEKLFF
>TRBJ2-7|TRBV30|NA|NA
TGTGCCTGGGGAAGGGGGCTAGCGTACGAGCAGTACTTC
CAWGRGLAYEQYF
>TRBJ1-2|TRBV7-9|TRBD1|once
TGTGCCAGCAACAGACAGGGGTTAGGCGGCTACACCTTC
CASNRQGLGGYTF
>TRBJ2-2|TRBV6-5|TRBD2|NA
TGTGCCAGCAGTTCAAGCGGGGTGTTGGCCGGGGAGCTGTTTTTT
CASSSSGVLAGELFF
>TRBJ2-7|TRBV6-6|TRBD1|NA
TGTGCCAGCAGTTACGCCGGGACAGGGAGCTACGAGCAGTACTTC
CASSYAGTGSYEQYF
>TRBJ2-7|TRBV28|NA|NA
TGTGCCAGCAGTTTACAGACCCCCCAAGAGCAGTACTTC
CASSLQTPQEQYF
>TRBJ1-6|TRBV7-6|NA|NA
TGTGCCAGCAGCTTAGAAGCGACCAGCAATAATTCACCCCTCCACTTT
CASSLEATSNNSPLHF
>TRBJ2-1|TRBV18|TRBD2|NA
TGTGCCAGCTCACCCGTCGGCACTAGCGGGGGAGCCTATTACAATGAGCAGTTCTTC
CASSPVGTSGGAYYNEQFF
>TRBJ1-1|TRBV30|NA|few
TGTGCCTGGAGTGTCAGGGGTAACACTGAAGCTTTCTTT
CAWSVRGNTEAFF
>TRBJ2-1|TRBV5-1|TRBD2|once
TGCGCCAGCAGCTCCATGGCGGGGGATGCCTACAATGAGCAGTTCTTC
CASSSMAGDAYNEQFF
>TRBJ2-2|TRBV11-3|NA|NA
TGTGCCAGCAGCATGGGGACCGGGGAGCTGTTTTTT
CASSMGTGELFF
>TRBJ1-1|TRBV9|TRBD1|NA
TGTGCCAGCAGCAGAACAGGGGTTGGTACTGAAGCTTTCTTT
CASSRTGVGTEAFF
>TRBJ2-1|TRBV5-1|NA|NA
TGCGCCAGCAGTTGGGGTCCCAATGAGCAGTTCTTC
CASSWGPNEQFF
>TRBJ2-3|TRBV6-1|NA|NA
TGTGCCATCAAAAATTGGGTTAGCACAGATACGCAGTATTTT
CAIKNWVSTDTQYF
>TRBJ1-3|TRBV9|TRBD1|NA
TGTGCCAGCAGCGTATCAGGGGGCGCTGGAAACACCATATATTTT
CASSVSGGAGNTIYF
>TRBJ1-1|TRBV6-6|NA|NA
TGTGCCAGCAGTTACCTCCAGGGCCACACTGAAGCTTTCTTT
CASSYLQGHTEAFF
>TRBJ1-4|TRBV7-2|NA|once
TGTGCCAGCAGCTTAGAAGCGGGAGGTGAAAAACTGTTTTTT
CASSLEAGGEKLFF
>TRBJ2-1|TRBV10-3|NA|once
TGTGCCATCAGATTAGCGACAAATGAGCAGTTCTTC
CAIRLATNEQFF
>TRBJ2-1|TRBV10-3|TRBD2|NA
TGTGCCATCAGTGTCGCGGGGGAGCGTTTAGGGGATGAGCAGTTCTTC
CAISVAGERLGDEQFF
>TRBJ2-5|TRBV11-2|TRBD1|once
TGTGCCAGCAGCTTGCGGGACAGGGGAAAAGAGACCCAGTACTTC
CASSLRDRGKETQYF
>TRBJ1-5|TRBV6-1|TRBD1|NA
TGTGCCAGCAGTGAGGGGGACAGGGGTCGCAATCAGCCCCAGCATTTT
CASSEGDRGRNQPQHF
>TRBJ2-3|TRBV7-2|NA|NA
TGTGCCAGCAGCTCTCGACGGGACGGGGATACGCAGTATTTT
CASSSRRDGDTQYF
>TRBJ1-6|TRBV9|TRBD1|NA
TGTGCCAGCAGCGTTGGACAGGCTTCAAGCTCCTATAATTCACCCCTCCACTTT
CASSVGQASSSYNSPLHF
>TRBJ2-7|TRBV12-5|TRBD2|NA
TGTGCTAGTGGTTTGGCAGAGAGCGGGGGCTCCTACGAGCAGTACTTC
CASGLAESGGSYEQYF
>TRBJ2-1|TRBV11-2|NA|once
TGTGCCAGCAGCTTAGGAGGGAGTGGGGATAATGAGCAGTTCTTC
CASSLGGSGDNEQFF
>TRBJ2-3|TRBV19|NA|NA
TGTGCCAGTAGTATAACGGGGACCGAAACAGATACGCAGTATTTT
CASSITGTETDTQYF